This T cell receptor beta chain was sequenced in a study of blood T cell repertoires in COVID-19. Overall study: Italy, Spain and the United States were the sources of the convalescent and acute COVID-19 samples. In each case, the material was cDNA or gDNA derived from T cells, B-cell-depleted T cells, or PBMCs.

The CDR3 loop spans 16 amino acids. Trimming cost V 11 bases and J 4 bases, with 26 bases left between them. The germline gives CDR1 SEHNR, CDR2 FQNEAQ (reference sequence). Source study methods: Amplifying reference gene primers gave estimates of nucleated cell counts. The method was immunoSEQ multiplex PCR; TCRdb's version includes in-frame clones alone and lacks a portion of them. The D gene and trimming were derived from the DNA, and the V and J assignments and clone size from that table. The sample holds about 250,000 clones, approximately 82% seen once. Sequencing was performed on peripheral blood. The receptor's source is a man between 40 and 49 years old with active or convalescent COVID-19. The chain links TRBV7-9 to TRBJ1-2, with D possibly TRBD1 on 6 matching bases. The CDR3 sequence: CAGGGGHAIDVYGYTF. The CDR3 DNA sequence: TGTGCCGGGGGAGGGGGGCACGCTATAGATGTCTATGGCTACACCTTC.